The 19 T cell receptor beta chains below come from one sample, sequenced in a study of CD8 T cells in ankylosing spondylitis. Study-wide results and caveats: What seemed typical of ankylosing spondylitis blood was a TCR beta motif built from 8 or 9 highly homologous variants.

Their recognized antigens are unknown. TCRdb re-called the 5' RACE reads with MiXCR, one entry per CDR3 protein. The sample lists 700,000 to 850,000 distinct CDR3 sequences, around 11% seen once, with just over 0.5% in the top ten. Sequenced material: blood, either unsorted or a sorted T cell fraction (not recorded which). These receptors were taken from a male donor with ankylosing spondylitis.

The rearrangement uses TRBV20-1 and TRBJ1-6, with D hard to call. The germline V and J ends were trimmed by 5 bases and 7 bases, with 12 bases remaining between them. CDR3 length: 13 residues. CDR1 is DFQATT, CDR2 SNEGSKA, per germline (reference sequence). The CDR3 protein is CSASRRSNSPLHF. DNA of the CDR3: TGCAGTGCTTCGAGGCGGTCGAATTCACCCCTCCACTTT.

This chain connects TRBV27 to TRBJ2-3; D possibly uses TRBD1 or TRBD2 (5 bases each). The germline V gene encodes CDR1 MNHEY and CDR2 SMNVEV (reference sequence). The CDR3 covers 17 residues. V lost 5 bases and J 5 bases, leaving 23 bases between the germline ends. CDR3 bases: TGTGCCAGCAGTCTCCAGTCCGGGGCTAGCTTGGGAGATACGCAGTATTTT. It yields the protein CASSLQSGASLGDTQYF.

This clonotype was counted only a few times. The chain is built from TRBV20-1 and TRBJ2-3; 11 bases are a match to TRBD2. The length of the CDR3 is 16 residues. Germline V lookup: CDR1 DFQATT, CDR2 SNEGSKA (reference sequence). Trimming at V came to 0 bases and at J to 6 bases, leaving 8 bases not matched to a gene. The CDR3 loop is CSARDSSGRAGDTQYF. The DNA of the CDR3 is TGCAGTGCTAGAGACAGTAGCGGGAGGGCCGGGGATACGCAGTATTTT.

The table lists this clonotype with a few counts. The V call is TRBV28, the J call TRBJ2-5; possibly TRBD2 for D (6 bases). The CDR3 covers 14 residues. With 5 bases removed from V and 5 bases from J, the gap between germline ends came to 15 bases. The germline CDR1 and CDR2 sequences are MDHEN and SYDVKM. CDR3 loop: CASSAAGRGETQYF. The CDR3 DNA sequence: TGTGCCAGCAGTGCTGCGGGACGTGGGGAGACCCAGTACTTC.

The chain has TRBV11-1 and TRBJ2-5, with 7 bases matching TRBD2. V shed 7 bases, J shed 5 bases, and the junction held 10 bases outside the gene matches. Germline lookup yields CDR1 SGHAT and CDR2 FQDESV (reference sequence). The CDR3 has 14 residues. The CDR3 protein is CASTQTSPWETQYF. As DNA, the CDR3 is TGTGCCAGCACCCAGACTAGCCCATGGGAGACCCAGTACTTC.

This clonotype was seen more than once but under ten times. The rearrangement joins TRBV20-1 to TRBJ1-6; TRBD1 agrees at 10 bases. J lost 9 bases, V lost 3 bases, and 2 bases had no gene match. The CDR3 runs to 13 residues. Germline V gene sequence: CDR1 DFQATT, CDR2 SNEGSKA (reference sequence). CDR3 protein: CSARGTGASPLHF. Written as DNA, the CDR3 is TGCAGTGCTAGGGGGACAGGGGCTTCACCCCTCCACTTT.

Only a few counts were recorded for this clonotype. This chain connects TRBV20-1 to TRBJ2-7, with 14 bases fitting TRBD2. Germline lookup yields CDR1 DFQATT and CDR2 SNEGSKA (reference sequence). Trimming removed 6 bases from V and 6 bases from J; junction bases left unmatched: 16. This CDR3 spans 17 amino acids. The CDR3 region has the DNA TGCAGTGCAACTGGGACTAGCGGGAGTCTCAGCTTGTCCGAGCAGTACTTC. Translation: CSATGTSGSLSLSEQYF.

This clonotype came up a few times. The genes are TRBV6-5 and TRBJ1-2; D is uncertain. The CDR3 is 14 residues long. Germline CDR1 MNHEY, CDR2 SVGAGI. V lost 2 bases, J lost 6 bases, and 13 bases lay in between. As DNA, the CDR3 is TGTGCCAGCAGTTACCGAGTCCCACGGGATGGCTACACCTTC. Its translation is CASSYRVPRDGYTF.

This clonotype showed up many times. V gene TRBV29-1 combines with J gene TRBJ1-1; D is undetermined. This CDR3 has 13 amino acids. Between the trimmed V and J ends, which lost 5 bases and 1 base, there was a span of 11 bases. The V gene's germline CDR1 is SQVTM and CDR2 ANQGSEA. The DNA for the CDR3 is TGCAGCGTTAAGGAGGGAACGAACACTGAAGCTTTCTTT. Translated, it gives CSVKEGTNTEAFF.

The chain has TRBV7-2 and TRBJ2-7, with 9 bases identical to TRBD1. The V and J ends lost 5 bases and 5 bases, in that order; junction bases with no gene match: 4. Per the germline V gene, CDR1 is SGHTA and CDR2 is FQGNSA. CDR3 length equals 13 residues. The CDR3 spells CASSPRDRDEQYF. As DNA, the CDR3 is TGTGCCAGCAGCCCGCGGGACAGGGACGAGCAGTACTTC.

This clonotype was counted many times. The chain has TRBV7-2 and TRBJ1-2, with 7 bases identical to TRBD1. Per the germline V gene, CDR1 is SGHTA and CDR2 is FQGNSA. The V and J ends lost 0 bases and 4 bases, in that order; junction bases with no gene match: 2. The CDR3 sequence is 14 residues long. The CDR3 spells CASSLARDSYGYTF. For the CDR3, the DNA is TGTGCCAGCAGCTTAGCCCGGGACAGCTATGGCTACACCTTC. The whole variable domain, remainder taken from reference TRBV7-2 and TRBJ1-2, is GAGVSQSPSNKVTEKGKDVELRCDPISGHTALYWYRQSLGQGLEFLIYFQGNSAPDKSGLPSDRFSAERTGGSVSTLTIQRTQQEDSAVYLCASSLARDSYGYTFGSGTRLTVV.

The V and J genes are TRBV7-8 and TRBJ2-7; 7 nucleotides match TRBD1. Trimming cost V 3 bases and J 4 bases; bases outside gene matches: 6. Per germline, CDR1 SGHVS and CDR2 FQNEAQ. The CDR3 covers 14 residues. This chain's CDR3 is CASSFLGGWYEQYF. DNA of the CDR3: TGTGCCAGCAGCTTTCTAGGGGGCTGGTACGAGCAGTACTTC.

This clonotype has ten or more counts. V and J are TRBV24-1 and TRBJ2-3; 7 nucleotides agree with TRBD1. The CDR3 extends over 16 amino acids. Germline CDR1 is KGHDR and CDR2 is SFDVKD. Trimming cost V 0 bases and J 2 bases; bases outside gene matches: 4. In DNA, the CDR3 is TGTGCCACCAGTGATTTGGGGACAGAGTCCACAGATACGCAGTATTTT. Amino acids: CATSDLGTESTDTQYF.

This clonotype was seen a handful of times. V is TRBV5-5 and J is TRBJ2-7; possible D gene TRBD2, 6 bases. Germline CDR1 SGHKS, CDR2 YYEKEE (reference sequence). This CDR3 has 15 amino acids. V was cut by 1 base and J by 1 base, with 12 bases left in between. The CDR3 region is CASSLWVGGSYEQYF. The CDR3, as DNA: TGTGCCAGCAGCTTGTGGGTCGGGGGTTCCTACGAGCAGTACTTC.

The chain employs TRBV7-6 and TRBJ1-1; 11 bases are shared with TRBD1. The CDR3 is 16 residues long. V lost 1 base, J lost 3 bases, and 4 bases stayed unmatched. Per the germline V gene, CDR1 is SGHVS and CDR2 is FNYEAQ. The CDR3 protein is CASSLVGQGADTEAFF. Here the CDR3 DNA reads TGTGCCAGCAGCTTAGTCGGACAGGGGGCGGACACTGAAGCTTTCTTT.

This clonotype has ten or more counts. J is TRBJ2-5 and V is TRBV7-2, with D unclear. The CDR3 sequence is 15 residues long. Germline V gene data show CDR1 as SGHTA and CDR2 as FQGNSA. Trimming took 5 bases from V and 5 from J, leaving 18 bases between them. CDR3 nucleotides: TGTGCCAGCAGCCACCAGGTTCGCCCCTTCGAGACCCAGTACTTC. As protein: CASSHQVRPFETQYF.

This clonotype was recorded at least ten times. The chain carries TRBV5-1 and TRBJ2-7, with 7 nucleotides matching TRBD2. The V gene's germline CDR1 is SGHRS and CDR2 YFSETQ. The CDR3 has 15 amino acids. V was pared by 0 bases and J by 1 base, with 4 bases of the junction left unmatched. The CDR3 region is CASSLAGGRSYEQYF. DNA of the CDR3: TGCGCCAGCAGCTTGGCGGGAGGCAGGTCCTACGAGCAGTACTTC. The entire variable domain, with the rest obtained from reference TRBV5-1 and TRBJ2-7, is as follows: KAGVTQTPRYLIKTRGQQVTLSCSPISGHRSVSWYQQTPGQGLQFLFEYFSETQRNKGNFPGRFSGRQFSNSRSEMNVSTLELGDSALYLCASSLAGGRSYEQYFGPGTRLTVT.

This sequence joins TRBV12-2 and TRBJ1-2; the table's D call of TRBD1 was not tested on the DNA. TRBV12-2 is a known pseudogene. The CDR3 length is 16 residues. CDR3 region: CASRPGLTRASYGYTF. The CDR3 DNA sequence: TGTGCAAGTCGCCCCGGTCTTACAAGGGCGAGCTATGGCTACACCTTC.

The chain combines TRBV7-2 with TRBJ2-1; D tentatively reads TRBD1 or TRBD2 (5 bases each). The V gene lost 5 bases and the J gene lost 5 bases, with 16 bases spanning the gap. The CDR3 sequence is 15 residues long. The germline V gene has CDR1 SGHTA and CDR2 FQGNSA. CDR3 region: CASSPYGTVNNEQFF. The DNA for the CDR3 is TGTGCCAGCAGCCCTTACGGGACGGTGAACAATGAGCAGTTCTTC.